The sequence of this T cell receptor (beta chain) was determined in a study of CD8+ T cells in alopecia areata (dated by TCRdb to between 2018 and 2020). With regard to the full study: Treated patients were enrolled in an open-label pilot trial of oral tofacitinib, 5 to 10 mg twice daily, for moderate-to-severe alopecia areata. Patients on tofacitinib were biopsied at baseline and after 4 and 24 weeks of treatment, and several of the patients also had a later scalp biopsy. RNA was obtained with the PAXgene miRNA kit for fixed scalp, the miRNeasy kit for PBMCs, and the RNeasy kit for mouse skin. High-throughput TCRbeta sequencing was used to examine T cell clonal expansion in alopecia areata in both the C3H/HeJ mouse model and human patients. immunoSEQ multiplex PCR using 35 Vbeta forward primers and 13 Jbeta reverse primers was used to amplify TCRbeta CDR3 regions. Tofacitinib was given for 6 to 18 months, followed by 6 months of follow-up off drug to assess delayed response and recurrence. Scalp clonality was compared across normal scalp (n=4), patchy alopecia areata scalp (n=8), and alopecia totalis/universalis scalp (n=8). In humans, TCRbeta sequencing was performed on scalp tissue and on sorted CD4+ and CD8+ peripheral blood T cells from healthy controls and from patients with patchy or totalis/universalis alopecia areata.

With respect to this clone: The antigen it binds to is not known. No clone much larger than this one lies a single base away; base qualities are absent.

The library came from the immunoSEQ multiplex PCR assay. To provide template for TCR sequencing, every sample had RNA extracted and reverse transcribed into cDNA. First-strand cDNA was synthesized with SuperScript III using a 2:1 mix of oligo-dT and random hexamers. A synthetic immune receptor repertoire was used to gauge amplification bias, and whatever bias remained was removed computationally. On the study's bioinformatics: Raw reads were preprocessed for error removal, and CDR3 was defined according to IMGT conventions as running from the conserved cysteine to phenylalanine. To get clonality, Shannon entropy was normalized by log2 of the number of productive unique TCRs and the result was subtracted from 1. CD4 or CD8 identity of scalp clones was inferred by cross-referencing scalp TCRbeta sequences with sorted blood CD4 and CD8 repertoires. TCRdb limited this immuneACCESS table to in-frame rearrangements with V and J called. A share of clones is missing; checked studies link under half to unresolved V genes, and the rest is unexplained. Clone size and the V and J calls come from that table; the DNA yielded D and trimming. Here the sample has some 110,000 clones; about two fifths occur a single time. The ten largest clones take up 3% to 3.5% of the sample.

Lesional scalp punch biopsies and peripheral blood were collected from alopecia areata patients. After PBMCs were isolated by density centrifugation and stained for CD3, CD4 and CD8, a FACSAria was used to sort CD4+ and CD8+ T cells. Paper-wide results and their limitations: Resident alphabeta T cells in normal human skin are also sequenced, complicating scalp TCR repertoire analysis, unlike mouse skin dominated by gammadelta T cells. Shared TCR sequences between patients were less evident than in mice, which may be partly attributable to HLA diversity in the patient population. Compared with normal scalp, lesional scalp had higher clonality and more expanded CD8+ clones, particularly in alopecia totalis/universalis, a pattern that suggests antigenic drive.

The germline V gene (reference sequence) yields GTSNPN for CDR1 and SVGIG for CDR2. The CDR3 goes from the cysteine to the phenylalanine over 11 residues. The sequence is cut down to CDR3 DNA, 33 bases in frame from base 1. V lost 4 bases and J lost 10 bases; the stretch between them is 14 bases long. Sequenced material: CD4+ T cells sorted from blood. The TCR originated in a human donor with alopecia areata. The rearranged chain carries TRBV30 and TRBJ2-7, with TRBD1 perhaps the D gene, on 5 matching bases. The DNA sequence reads TGTGCCTGGACGGGTTATGGGGCCCAGTACTTC. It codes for CAWTGYGAQYF. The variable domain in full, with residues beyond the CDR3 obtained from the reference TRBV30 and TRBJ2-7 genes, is SQTIHQWPATLVQPVGSPLSLECTVEGTSNPNLYWYRQAAGRGLQLLFYSVGIGQISSEVPQNLSASRPQDRQFILSSKKLLLSDSGFYLCAWTGYGAQYFGPGTRLTVT.